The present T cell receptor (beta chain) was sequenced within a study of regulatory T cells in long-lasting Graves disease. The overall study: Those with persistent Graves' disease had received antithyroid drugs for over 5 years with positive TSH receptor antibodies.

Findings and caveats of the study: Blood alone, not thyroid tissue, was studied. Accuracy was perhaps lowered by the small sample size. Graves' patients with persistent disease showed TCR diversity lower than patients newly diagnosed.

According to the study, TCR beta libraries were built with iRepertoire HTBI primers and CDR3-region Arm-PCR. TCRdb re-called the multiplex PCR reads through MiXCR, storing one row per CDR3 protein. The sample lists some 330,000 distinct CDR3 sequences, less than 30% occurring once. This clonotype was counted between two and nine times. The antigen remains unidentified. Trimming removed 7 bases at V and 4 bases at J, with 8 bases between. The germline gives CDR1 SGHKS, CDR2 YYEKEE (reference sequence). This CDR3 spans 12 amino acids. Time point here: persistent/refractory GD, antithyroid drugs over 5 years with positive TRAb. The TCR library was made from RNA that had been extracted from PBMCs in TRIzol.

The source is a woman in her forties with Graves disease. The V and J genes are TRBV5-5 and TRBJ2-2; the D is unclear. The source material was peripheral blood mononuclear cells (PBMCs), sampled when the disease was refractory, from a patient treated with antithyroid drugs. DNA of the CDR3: TGTGCCAGCGCCTCCGTCACCGGGGAGCTGTTTTTT. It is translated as CASASVTGELFF.